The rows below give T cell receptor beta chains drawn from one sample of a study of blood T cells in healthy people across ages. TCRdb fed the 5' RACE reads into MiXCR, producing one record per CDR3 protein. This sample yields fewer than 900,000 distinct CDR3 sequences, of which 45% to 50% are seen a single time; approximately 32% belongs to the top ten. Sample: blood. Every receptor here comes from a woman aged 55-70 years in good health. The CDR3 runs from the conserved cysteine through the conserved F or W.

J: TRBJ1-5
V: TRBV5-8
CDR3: CASSLEPGAGNQPQHF

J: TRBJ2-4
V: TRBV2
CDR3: CASRGSTAKNIQYF

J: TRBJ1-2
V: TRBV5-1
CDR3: CASSLQGRGGYTF

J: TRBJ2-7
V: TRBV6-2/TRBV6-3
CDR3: CASTDGQRVDEQYF

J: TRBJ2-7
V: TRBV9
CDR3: CASSVGGGDEQYF

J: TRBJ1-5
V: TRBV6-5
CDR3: CASRRTGANSNQPQHF

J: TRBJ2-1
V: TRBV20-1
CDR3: CSAPGGLPGVRTNEQFF

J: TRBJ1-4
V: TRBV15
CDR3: CATSRTRQGSNEKLFF

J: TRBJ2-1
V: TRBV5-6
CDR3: CASSFSLAGLADLMEQFF

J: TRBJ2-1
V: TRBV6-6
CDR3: CASSPGAYSSYNEQFF

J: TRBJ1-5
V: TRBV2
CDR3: CASRHGQAGCQPQHF

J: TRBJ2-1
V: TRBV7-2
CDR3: CASSLGPINEQFF

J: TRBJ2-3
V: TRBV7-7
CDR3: CASSRGGLGDTQYF

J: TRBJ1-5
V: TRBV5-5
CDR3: CASSFLRGPQHF

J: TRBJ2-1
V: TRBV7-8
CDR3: CASSLVRDGLEFF

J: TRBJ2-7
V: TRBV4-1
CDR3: CASSQGGEFYEQYF

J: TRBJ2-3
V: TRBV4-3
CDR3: CASSQGLASSTDTQYF

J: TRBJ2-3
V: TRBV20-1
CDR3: CSAMGPQLAGGPTDTQYF

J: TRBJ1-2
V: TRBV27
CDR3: CASRWTGDYGYTF

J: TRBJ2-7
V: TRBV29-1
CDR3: CSVERSGRIGEQYF

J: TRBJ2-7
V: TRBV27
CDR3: CASSHRQAGYEQYF

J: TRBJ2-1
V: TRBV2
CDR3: CASSENGREQFF

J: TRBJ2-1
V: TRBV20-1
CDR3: CSAVRTLAPSSYNEQFF

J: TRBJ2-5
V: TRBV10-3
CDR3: CAITPGLGLNEQYF

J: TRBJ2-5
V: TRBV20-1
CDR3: CSAHSPARETQYF

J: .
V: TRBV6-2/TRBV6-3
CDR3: CASSYGLAGTLRDIQYF

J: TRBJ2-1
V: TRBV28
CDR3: CASSPPGRSYNEQFF

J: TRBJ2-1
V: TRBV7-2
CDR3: CASSVSGRAYNEQFF

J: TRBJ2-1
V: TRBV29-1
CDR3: CSVEGGRGDEQFF

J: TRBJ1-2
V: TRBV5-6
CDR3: CASSRQGRQGYTF

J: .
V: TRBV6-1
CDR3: CASSGTSGRARTQYF

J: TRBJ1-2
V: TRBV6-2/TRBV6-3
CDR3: CASSRDGQNYGYTF

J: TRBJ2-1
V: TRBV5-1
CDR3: CASSIGAGRNEQFF

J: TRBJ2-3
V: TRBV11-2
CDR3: CASSLVPQIGGDSDTQYF

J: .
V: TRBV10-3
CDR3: CAISPTGSSYNEQYF

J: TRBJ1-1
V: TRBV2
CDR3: CASSVQRRNTEAFF

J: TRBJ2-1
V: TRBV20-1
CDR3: CSARVTGRSYNEQFF

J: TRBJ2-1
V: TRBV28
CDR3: CASSFVRKEQFF

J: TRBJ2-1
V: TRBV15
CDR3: CATSRDRQVSGFF

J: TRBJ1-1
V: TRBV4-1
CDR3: CASRTGWNTEAFF

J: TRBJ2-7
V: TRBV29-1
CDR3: CSVARAGAYEQYF

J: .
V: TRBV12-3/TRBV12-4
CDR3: CASSAGGPYEQYF

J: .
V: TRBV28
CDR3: CASSSCGRSSYEQYF

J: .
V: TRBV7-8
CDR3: CASSLAGQGSYEQYF

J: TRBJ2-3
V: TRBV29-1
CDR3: CSADRPGVDTQYF

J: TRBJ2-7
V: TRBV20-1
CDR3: CSAPRGPFSYEQYF

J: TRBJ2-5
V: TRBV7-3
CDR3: CASSFGLAETQYF

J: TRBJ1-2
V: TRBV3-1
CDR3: CASSQGASRGYTF

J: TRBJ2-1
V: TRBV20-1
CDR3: CSARRGTGVENEQFF

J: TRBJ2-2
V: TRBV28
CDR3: CASSPTGTGRANTGELFF

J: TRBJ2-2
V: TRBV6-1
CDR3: CASRGWVPGELFF